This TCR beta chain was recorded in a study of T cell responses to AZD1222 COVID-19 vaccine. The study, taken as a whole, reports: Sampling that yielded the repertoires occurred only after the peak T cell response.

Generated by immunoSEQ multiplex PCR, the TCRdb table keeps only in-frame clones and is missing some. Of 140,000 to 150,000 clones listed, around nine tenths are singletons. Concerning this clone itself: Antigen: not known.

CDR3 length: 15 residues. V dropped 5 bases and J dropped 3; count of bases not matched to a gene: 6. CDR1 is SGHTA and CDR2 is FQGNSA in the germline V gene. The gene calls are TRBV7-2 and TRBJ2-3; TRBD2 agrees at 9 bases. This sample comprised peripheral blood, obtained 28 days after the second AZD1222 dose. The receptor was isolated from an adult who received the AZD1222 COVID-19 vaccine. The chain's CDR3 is CASSLSGRSTDTQYF. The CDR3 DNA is TGTGCCAGCAGCCTCAGCGGGAGGAGTACAGATACGCAGTATTTT.